Listed here are 30 T cell receptor beta chains from one sample, sequenced in a study of T cell repertoires in cytomegalovirus infection. TCRdb reprocessed the reads with MiXCR, giving one entry per CDR3 protein. The sample carries 600,000 to 800,000 distinct CDR3 sequences, roughly a quarter recorded once. What was sequenced was CD8+ T cells from PBMCs. These receptor sequences come from a human donor in good health (CMV status not recorded). Some clones in this sample may be carry-over from other donors' samples.

The genes are TRBV7-9 and TRBJ2-7; 8 positions agree with TRBD1. Germline-derived CDR1 and CDR2 are SEHNR and FQNEAQ (reference sequence). There are 13 residues in the CDR3. J was trimmed by 6 bases and V by 5 bases; bases with no gene match: 6. The DNA for the CDR3 is TGTGCCAGCAGCCCAAGGACAGGGCCCGAGCAGTACGTC. Translated: CASSPRTGPEQYV.

V gene TRBV29-1 combines with J gene TRBJ2-1, with a possible D match to TRBD2 (6 bases). This CDR3 region has 13 residues. V dropped 1 base and J dropped 10 bases, with 14 bases sitting between them. CDR1 is SQVTM and CDR2 is ANQGSEA in the germline V gene. The CDR3 here is CSVEVGGRLEQFF. The CDR3 DNA reads TGCAGCGTTGAAGTGGGGGGAAGACTCGAGCAGTTCTTC.

J is TRBJ2-1 and V is TRBV6-2 or TRBV6-3; D gene ambiguous. This CDR3 comprises 12 residues. V lost 6 bases and J lost 7, with 10 bases in between. The germline V gene encodes CDR1 MNHEY and CDR2 SVGEGT. CDR3 coding DNA: TGTGCCAGCAGACACCTAGGAAATGAGCAGTTCTTC. Amino acids: CASRHLGNEQFF.

This clonotype was counted between two and nine times. CDR3 region: CSARDVVNTEAFF. CDR3 nucleotides: TGCAGTGCTAGAGATGTAGTGAACACTGAAGCTTTCTTT. The genes are TRBV20-1 and TRBJ1-1, with D unclear. Germline V gene sequence: CDR1 DFQATT, CDR2 SNEGSKA (reference sequence). CDR3 length: 13 amino acids. The V end lost 0 bases, the J end lost 0 bases, and 5 bases lay between the germline ends.

The gene calls are TRBV20-1 and TRBJ2-3, with 8 bases lining up with TRBD2. The CDR3 runs 17 residues. Germline CDR1 DFQATT, CDR2 SNEGSKA (reference sequence). The V and J ends lost 2 bases and 0 bases, in that order; junction bases with no gene match: 10. CDR3 loop: CSARNPSGSSSTDTQYF. As DNA, the CDR3 is TGCAGTGCTAGAAATCCTAGCGGGTCATCTAGCACAGATACGCAGTATTTT.

V is TRBV7-9 and J is TRBJ1-2, with D maybe TRBD1 (5 bases). Trimming took off 5 bases at V and 0 bases at J, with 13 bases between the two ends. CDR1 and CDR2 from the germline V gene are SEHNR and FQNEAQ (reference sequence). The CDR3 extends over 15 amino acids. For the CDR3, the DNA is TGTGCCAGCAGCCTTGGGACGGCTCCTAACTATGGCTACACCTTC. This translates into CASSLGTAPNYGYTF.

Comments on this clonotype: This sequence may be a read error, since a much larger clone differs from it by one base. The chain links TRBV14 to TRBJ1-6, with D perhaps matching TRBD1 (5 bases). Looked up from germline, CDR1 is SGHDN and CDR2 is FVKESK. The length of the CDR3 is 14 residues. CDR3 bases: TGTGCCAGCAACCAATACCCCAGGGATTCACCCCTCCACTTT. This codes for CASNQYPRDSPLHF.

This clonotype was detected a few times. The V and J genes are TRBV4-1 and TRBJ1-2; tentative D call: TRBD1 (6 bases). Trimming took off 0 bases at V and 2 bases at J, with 10 bases between the two ends. This CDR3 comprises 15 residues. Germline V CDR1 and CDR2: MGHRA, YSYEKL. The CDR3 DNA reads as TGCGCCAGCAGCCAAGAAAGGGGGGCCAACTATGGCTACACCTTC. Encoded protein: CASSQERGANYGYTF.

V usage is TRBV6-1 and J usage is TRBJ1-2; 9 nucleotides align to TRBD1. J gave up 3 bases and V 6 bases, and 11 bases lay outside the gene matches. CDR1 and CDR2 (germline): MNHNS, SASEGT. The CDR3 has 16 amino acids. Here the CDR3 reads CASSASGTGSHYGYTF. The DNA for the CDR3 is TGTGCCAGCAGCGCATCCGGGACAGGGAGTCACTATGGCTACACCTTC.

This clonotype was observed many times. The chain recombines TRBV7-9 with TRBJ2-5; possibly TRBD1 for D (6 bases). The V end was cut by 5 bases, the J end by 2 bases, with 9 bases between. The CDR3 extends over 13 amino acids. Germline CDR1 reads SEHNR; CDR2 reads FQNEAQ (reference sequence). CDR3 protein: CASSVGQQETQYF. CDR3 in DNA: TGTGCCAGCAGCGTGGGACAACAAGAGACCCAGTACTTC.

The genes are TRBV29-1 and TRBJ2-3; D remains unclear. CDR3 size: 11 residues. Germline values: CDR1 SQVTM, CDR2 ANQGSEA. V lost 3 bases to trimming and J lost 4 bases, with 5 bases between them. The CDR3 loop is CSVDPSDTQYF. As DNA, the CDR3 is TGCAGCGTTGACCCGTCAGATACGCAGTATTTT.

Points on this clonotype: A much larger clonotype is one base distant, so this may be a read error. The chain combines TRBV11-3 with TRBJ2-3; 8 bases are a match to TRBD1. From germline, CDR1 is SGHNT and CDR2 YENEEA. This CDR3 contains 16 residues. CDR3 bases: TGTGCCAACAGCTTCCCCCGGGACAGGTGCACAGATACGCAGTATTTT. Residues: CANSFPRDRCTDTQYF.

The chain links TRBV20-1 to TRBJ2-3; maybe TRBD1 (6 bases). CDR3 length: 11 amino acids. Between the trimmed V and J ends, which lost 6 bases and 6 bases, there was a span of 10 bases. Germline V gene lookup returns CDR1 DFQATT and CDR2 SNEGSKA (reference sequence). The CDR3 loop is CSAAGVDTQYF. As DNA, the CDR3 is TGCAGTGCCGCAGGGGTGGATACGCAGTATTTT.

The chain links TRBV28 to TRBJ2-1; weak D call: TRBD1 (6 bases). Germline lookup yields CDR1 MDHEN and CDR2 SYDVKM. V gave up 4 bases and J gave up 7 bases, with 17 bases separating them. CDR3 length: 15 residues. CDR3: CASSYYRDGWNEQFF. For the CDR3, the DNA is TGTGCCAGCAGTTACTACAGGGATGGGTGGAATGAGCAGTTCTTC.

The CDR3 loop reads CASTWDSNTGELFF. The CDR3 DNA sequence: TGTGCCAGCACTTGGGACTCTAACACCGGGGAGCTGTTTTTT. The chain uses TRBV27 and TRBJ2-2; tentatively, D is TRBD2 (6 bases). CDR1 is MNHEY and CDR2 is SMNVEV in the germline V gene (reference sequence). Trimming shortened V by 7 bases and J by 2 bases, and 11 bases separated the two germline ends. CDR3 length: 14 residues.

The rearrangement uses TRBV20-1 and TRBJ2-7; TRBD1 or TRBD2 may be the D gene (5 bases each). Trimming removed 3 bases at V and 1 base at J, with 10 bases between. The length of the CDR3 is 13 residues. Germline CDR1 DFQATT, CDR2 SNEGSKA (reference sequence). CDR3 bases: TGCAGTGCTAGGGGACCGGCGTCCTACGAGCAGTACGTC. This sequence encodes CSARGPASYEQYV.

The genes are TRBV6-6 and TRBJ2-2; 7 positions match TRBD2. The CDR3 extends over 18 amino acids. V shed 0 bases, J shed 0 bases, and the junction held 7 bases outside the gene matches. Germline V lookup: CDR1 MNHNY, CDR2 SVGAGI (reference sequence). CDR3 protein: CASSYSPWGGANTGELFF. The CDR3 nucleotides are TGTGCCAGCAGTTACTCCCCGTGGGGGGGGGCGAACACCGGGGAGCTGTTTTTT.

This clonotype was counted ten times or more. The chain couples TRBV6-1 to TRBJ2-7; D not certain. The CDR3 has 13 amino acids. The V and J ends lost 1 base and 3 bases respectively, with 7 bases between them. CDR1 and CDR2 from the germline V gene are MNHNS and SASEGT. The CDR3 nucleotides read TGTGCCAGCAGTGAAGGTCAGTACTACGAGCAGTACGTC. This sequence encodes CASSEGQYYEQYV.

The chain recombines TRBV6-1 with TRBJ1-1; possibly TRBD1 for D (6 bases). Germline-derived CDR1 and CDR2 are MNHNS and SASEGT. The germline V and J ends were trimmed by 2 bases and 5 bases, with 21 bases remaining between them. The CDR3 consists of 17 residues. The CDR3 DNA sequence: TGTGCCAGCAGTGAACGGGCAGGGGAGGGGAGACGGACTGAAGCTTTCTTT. Residues: CASSERAGEGRRTEAFF.

CDR3 DNA sequence: TGCAGTGCTCCTCGAGAGGGGAGGGAGCAGTACTTC. This codes for CSAPREGREQYF. The chain recombines TRBV20-1 with TRBJ2-7; D possibly corresponds to TRBD2 (6 bases). Trimming removed 5 bases from V and 7 bases from J, with 15 bases in between. CDR3 length equals 12 residues. Germline V gene sequence: CDR1 DFQATT, CDR2 SNEGSKA (reference sequence).

The chain joins TRBV19 to TRBJ2-1; D gene ambiguous. V was cut by 6 bases and J by 0 bases, with 6 bases left in between. This CDR3 is built from 13 residues. CDR1 is LNHDA and CDR2 is SQIVND in the germline V gene (reference sequence). The CDR3 DNA is TGTGCCAGTAGAGGCGGCTCCTACAATGAGCAGTTCTTC. This gives the protein CASRGGSYNEQFF.

The table lists this clonotype with many counts. The chain employs TRBV7-8 and TRBJ2-2, with 9 bases that match TRBD2. Germline CDR1 is SGHVS and CDR2 is FQNEAQ. V shed 0 bases, J shed 5 bases, and the junction held 1 base outside the gene matches. The CDR3 totals 15 residues. The CDR3 spells CASSLASGRTGELFF. The CDR3 DNA follows: TGTGCCAGCAGCTTAGCGAGCGGGAGGACCGGGGAGCTGTTTTTT.

J is TRBJ1-5 and V is TRBV6-1; D ambiguous. The CDR3 spans 14 residues. The V and J ends lost 6 bases and 0 bases respectively, with 9 bases between them. Germline-derived CDR1 and CDR2 are MNHNS and SASEGT. CDR3 amino acids: CASSPQYSNQPQHF. The CDR3 nucleotides are TGTGCCAGCAGCCCCCAGTATAGCAATCAGCCCCAGCATTTT.

In this sample, this clonotype turned up many times. The rearrangement links TRBV7-2 to TRBJ2-5; tentatively, D is TRBD1 or TRBD2 (6 bases each). The CDR3 length is 16 residues. Trimming took 5 bases from V and 2 from J, leaving 18 bases between them. The germline gives CDR1 SGHTA, CDR2 FQGNSA. CDR3 loop: CASSPLWGATQETQYF. The CDR3 bases are TGTGCCAGCAGCCCCCTGTGGGGGGCTACACAAGAGACCCAGTACTTC.

The chain employs TRBV28 and TRBJ1-5; D is possibly TRBD1 (5 bases). This CDR3 region has 17 residues. CDR1 and CDR2 (germline): MDHEN, SYDVKM. The V end was cut by 3 bases, the J end by 5 bases, with 20 bases between. The CDR3 spells CASSFPGRVGGYQPQHF. CDR3 DNA: TGTGCCAGCAGTTTCCCCGGCAGGGTCGGAGGGTATCAGCCCCAGCATTTT.

The chain uses TRBV12-3 or TRBV12-4 and TRBJ2-5, with D perhaps TRBD1 (5 bases). V lost 6 bases to trimming and J lost 2 bases, with 10 bases between them. The CDR3 consists of 13 residues. The DNA for the CDR3 is TGTGCCAGCAGGGACACAGGACAAGAGACCCAGTACTTC. Encoded protein: CASRDTGQETQYF.

This clonotype came up many times. This chain links TRBV7-6 with TRBJ2-7, with D unresolved. The CDR3 spans 13 residues. V lost 2 bases and J 4 bases, leaving 9 bases between the germline ends. CDR1 is SGHVS and CDR2 is FNYEAQ in the germline V gene. This chain's CDR3 is CASSLTLKYEQYF. CDR3 nucleotide sequence: TGTGCCAGCAGCTTAACATTAAAGTACGAGCAGTACTTC.

This clonotype has only a few counts. The chain recombines TRBV29-1 with TRBJ2-5; no clear D. With 8 bases removed from V and 5 bases from J, the gap between germline ends came to 9 bases. CDR3 length: 10 residues. Looked up from germline, CDR1 is SQVTM and CDR2 is ANQGSEA. CDR3 nucleotide sequence: TGCAGCTCCCGCGAGGAGACCCAGTACTTC. It specifies CSSREETQYF. Full variable domain (remainder filled in from reference TRBV29-1 and TRBJ2-5): SAVISQKPSRDICQRGTSLTIQCQVDSQVTMMFWYRQQPGQSLTLIATANQGSEATYESGFVIDKFPISRPNLTFSTLTVSNMSPEDSSIYLCSSREETQYFGPGTRLLVL.

The sample holds a few counts of this clonotype. The chain carries TRBV5-1 and TRBJ2-2; 11 bases map to TRBD1. V was pared by 0 bases and J by 0 bases, with 10 bases of the junction left unmatched. The CDR3 is made up of 20 amino acids. Per the germline V gene, CDR1 is SGHRS and CDR2 is YFSETQ. The CDR3 spells CASSLVWTGGPIANTGELFF. In DNA, the CDR3 is TGCGCCAGCAGCTTGGTGTGGACAGGGGGCCCGATCGCGAACACCGGGGAGCTGTTTTTT.

This rearrangement joins TRBV14 to TRBJ1-1; TRBD1 aligns across 10 bases. CDR1 and CDR2 from the germline V gene are SGHDN and FVKESK. The CDR3 sequence is 16 residues long. V lost 3 bases, J lost 0 bases, and 4 bases stayed unmatched. CDR3 protein: CASSHRTGGMNTEAFF. The CDR3 bases are TGTGCCAGCAGCCATCGGACAGGGGGGATGAACACTGAAGCTTTCTTT. Complete variable domain (other parts from reference TRBV14 and TRBJ1-1): EAGVTQFPSHSVIEKGQTVTLRCDPISGHDNLYWYRRVMGKEIKFLLHFVKESKQDESGMPNNRFLAERTGGTYSTLKVQPAELEDSGVYFCASSHRTGGMNTEAFFGQGTRLTVV.